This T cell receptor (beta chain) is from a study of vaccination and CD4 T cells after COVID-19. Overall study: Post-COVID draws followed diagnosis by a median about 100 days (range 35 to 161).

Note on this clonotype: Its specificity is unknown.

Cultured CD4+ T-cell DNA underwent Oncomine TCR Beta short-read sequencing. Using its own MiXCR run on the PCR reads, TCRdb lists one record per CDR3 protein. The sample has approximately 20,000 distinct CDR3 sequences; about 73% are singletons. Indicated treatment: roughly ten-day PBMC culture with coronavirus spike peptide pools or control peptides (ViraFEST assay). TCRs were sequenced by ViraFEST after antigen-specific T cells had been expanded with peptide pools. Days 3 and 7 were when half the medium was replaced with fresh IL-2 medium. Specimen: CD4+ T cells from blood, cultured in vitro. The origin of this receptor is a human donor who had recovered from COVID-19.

The CDR3 nucleotides read TGTGCCAGCAGCCCCAACGGGGTCCAGAAAGCTTTCTTT. Translating gives CASSPNGVQKAFF. The genes are TRBV7-9 and TRBJ1-1; D unclear. This CDR3 region has 13 residues. The V end lost 5 bases, the J end lost 9 bases, and 16 bases lay between the germline ends. CDR1 and CDR2 (germline): SEHNR, FQNEAQ (reference sequence).